Below, 31 T cell receptor beta chains from the same sample are listed, as sequenced in a study of OX40 agonist ivuxolimab in advanced cancers. TCRdb keeps only in-frame clones here, not all; method: immunoSEQ multiplex PCR. The sample lists almost 70,000 clones; around 86% were seen once. Source: CD4+ or CD8+ T cells sorted from blood, taken in a trial of the OX40 agonist ivuxolimab. All receptors come from an adult with an advanced solid tumor such as melanoma, head and neck, liver or kidney cancer.

The V gene is TRBV30, the J gene TRBJ1-1, with unresolved D. V lost 3 bases and J 3 bases, leaving 11 bases between the germline ends. Per germline, CDR1 GTSNPN and CDR2 SVGIG (reference sequence). CDR3 length: 13 amino acids. The CDR3 DNA reads TGTGCCTGGAGCCAGCTTCGGGACACTGAAGCTTTCTTT. This translates into CAWSQLRDTEAFF.

The chain couples TRBV6-4 to TRBJ2-2; D ambiguous. Germline-derived CDR1 and CDR2 are MRHNA and SNTAGT. Trimming took off 5 bases at V and 8 bases at J, with 18 bases between the two ends. CDR3 length: 15 residues. As DNA, the CDR3 is TGTGCCAGCAGTAAAGGACGTCAATCGAGAGGGGAGCTGTTTTTT. It specifies CASSKGRQSRGELFF.

This rearrangement joins TRBV4-1 to TRBJ2-6, with a tentative D call TRBD2 (6 bases). With 1 base removed from V and 1 base from J, the gap between germline ends came to 8 bases. Per the germline V gene, CDR1 is MGHRA and CDR2 is YSYEKL. The CDR3 loop spans 16 amino acids. The CDR3 coding sequence is TGCGCCAGCAGCCAAGTCCGGGAGTCTGGGGCCAACGTCCTGACTTTC. Amino acids: CASSQVRESGANVLTF.

The sample holds a few counts of this clone. J is TRBJ2-2 and V is TRBV9; D ambiguous. The germline CDR1 and CDR2 sequences are SGDLS and YYNGEE. V was trimmed by 0 bases and J by 0 bases, leaving 9 bases between them. This CDR3 contains 16 residues. Here the CDR3 reads CASSVAASSNTGELFF. The CDR3 DNA reads as TGTGCCAGCAGCGTAGCGGCCAGTTCGAACACCGGGGAGCTGTTTTTT.

V gene TRBV11-3 combines with J gene TRBJ2-3; tentative D call: TRBD2 (6 bases). V was clipped by 0 bases and J by 1 base, with 8 bases between them. The CDR3 totals 15 residues. Germline V CDR1 and CDR2: SGHNT, YENEEA. The CDR3 loop reads CASSLEGGGTDTQYF. The DNA of the CDR3 is TGTGCCAGCAGCTTAGAGGGCGGGGGCACAGATACGCAGTATTTT.

The gene calls are TRBV11-1 and TRBJ1-4, with 9 bases lining up with TRBD1. CDR1 and CDR2 from the germline V gene are SGHAT and FQDESV (reference sequence). There are 13 residues in the CDR3. Trimming took 0 bases from V and 13 from J; bases not matched to a gene: 3. This CDR3 is CASSLAGQGLLFF. The CDR3 nucleotides are TGTGCCAGCAGCTTAGCGGGACAGGGACTACTGTTTTTT.

J is TRBJ1-1 and V is TRBV4-3; 10 bases line up with TRBD1. This CDR3 has 18 amino acids. Losses at the gene ends were 4 bases for V and 3 bases for J; bases not matched to a gene: 14. Germline V CDR1 and CDR2: LGHNA, YSLEER. The CDR3 region is CASSPQPAGTGDYTEAFF. The CDR3 nucleotides are TGCGCCAGCAGCCCCCAACCTGCCGGGACAGGGGACTACACTGAAGCTTTCTTT.

The V gene is TRBV11-1, the J gene TRBJ2-7; D might be TRBD1 or TRBD2, each matching 5 bases. Germline V gives CDR1 SGHAT, CDR2 FQDESV (reference sequence). The germline V and J ends were trimmed by 2 bases and 6 bases, with 11 bases remaining between them. The CDR3 has 13 amino acids. CDR3: CASSLTGTREQYF. As DNA, the CDR3 is TGTGCCAGCAGCTTAACCGGGACCCGCGAGCAGTACTTC.

The chain joins TRBV12-5 to TRBJ1-6; D might be TRBD1 (6 bases). V was clipped by 5 bases and J by 6 bases, with 11 bases between them. CDR1 and CDR2 (germline): LGHNT, FRNRAP. The CDR3 totals 14 residues. Here the CDR3 DNA reads TGTGCTAGTGGTGCCACAGGGAGTAATTCACCCCTCCACTTT. Residues: CASGATGSNSPLHF.

The chain recombines TRBV6-5 with TRBJ2-5; perhaps TRBD2 as D (6 bases). The DNA end lines up better with TRBJ2-7; the J call may be wrong. CDR1 and CDR2 (germline): MNHEY, SVGAGI. The CDR3 has 15 amino acids. The chain's CDR3 is CASSSWDLFSYEQYF. The CDR3 DNA sequence: TGTGCCAGCAGTTCTTGGGACTTGTTCTCCTACGAGCAGTACTTC.

The chain carries TRBV21-1 and TRBJ1-1; TRBD1 was called by the table and not checked on the DNA. TRBV21-1 is a documented pseudogene. The CDR3 extends over 14 amino acids. CDR3 sequence: CASPGRGANTEAFF. CDR3 DNA: TGTGCCAGCCCCGGCAGGGGCGCGAACACTGAAGCTTTCTTT.

This chain connects TRBV7-9 to TRBJ2-4, with 10 bases fitting TRBD1. The CDR3 runs 17 residues. CDR1 is SEHNR, CDR2 FQNEAQ, per germline (reference sequence). J gave up 4 bases and V 7 bases, and 13 bases lay outside the gene matches. CDR3 coding DNA: TGTGCCAGCACTTTTTGGGGACAGGGGACACCAAAAAACATTCAGTACTTC. Translation: CASTFWGQGTPKNIQYF.

This rearrangement joins TRBV27 to TRBJ2-6; D is undetermined. CDR1 and CDR2 from the germline V gene are MNHEY and SMNVEV (reference sequence). V gave up 6 bases and J gave up 2 bases, with 11 bases separating them. CDR3 length: 15 residues. The CDR3 DNA is TGTGCCAGCAGGAACCTTAAGACTGGGGCCAACGTCCTGACTTTC. It specifies CASRNLKTGANVLTF. Full variable domain (missing parts from reference TRBV27 and TRBJ2-6): EAQVTQNPRYLITVTGKKLTVTCSQNMNHEYMSWYRQDPGLGLRQIYYSMNVEVTDKGDVPEGYKVSRKEKRNFPLILESPSPNQTSLYFCASRNLKTGANVLTFGAGSRLTVL.

V gene TRBV5-1 combines with J gene TRBJ1-6; TRBD1 aligns across 9 bases. Trimming at V came to 4 bases and at J to 9 bases, leaving 2 bases not matched to a gene. Germline values: CDR1 SGHRS, CDR2 YFSETQ. This CDR3 is built from 13 residues. CDR3 sequence (DNA): TGCGCCAGCAGCCCGGACAGGGGTTCACCCCTCCACTTT. Protein sequence: CASSPDRGSPLHF.

The J gene is TRBJ2-3, the V gene TRBV7-2; maybe TRBD2 (5 bases). CDR1 and CDR2 from the germline V gene are SGHTA and FQGNSA. The length of the CDR3 is 14 residues. V lost 4 bases to trimming and J lost 2 bases, with 10 bases between them. CDR3 coding DNA: TGTGCCAGCAGCTCGGGGATTGACACAGATACGCAGTATTTT. It codes for CASSSGIDTDTQYF.

The chain recombines TRBV7-2 with TRBJ2-6, with D tentatively TRBD2 (5 bases). CDR1 is SGHTA and CDR2 is FQGNSA in the germline V gene. V lost 5 bases, J lost 2 bases, and 10 bases lay in between. The CDR3 is 15 amino acids. CDR3 in amino acids: CASSLRTAGANVLTF. The CDR3 DNA sequence: TGTGCCAGCAGCCTTCGGACTGCTGGGGCCAACGTCCTGACTTTC. Full variable domain (rest looked up from reference TRBV7-2 and TRBJ2-6): GAGVSQSPSNKVTEKGKDVELRCDPISGHTALYWYRQSLGQGLEFLIYFQGNSAPDKSGLPSDRFSAERTGGSVSTLTIQRTQQEDSAVYLCASSLRTAGANVLTFGAGSRLTVL.

The genes are TRBV6-5 and TRBJ1-1; D is unresolved. V was pared by 2 bases and J by 4 bases, with 8 bases between. This CDR3 contains 13 residues. Germline-derived CDR1 and CDR2 are MNHEY and SVGAGI. CDR3 DNA sequence: TGTGCCAGCAGTTACGAGGTTCTCACTGAAGCTTTCTTT. This codes for CASSYEVLTEAFF.

The V and J genes are TRBV7-2 and TRBJ2-7; D is ambiguous. The CDR3 sequence is 13 residues long. Germline V gives CDR1 SGHTA, CDR2 FQGNSA. Trimming left V 5 bases short and J 2 bases short, with 10 bases between. CDR3 protein: CASSIRWPYEQYF. The CDR3 nucleotides are TGTGCCAGCAGCATTAGATGGCCCTACGAGCAGTACTTC.

This chain joins TRBV18 and TRBJ2-7; maybe TRBD2 (6 bases). Per the germline V gene, CDR1 is KGHSH and CDR2 is LQKENI. The CDR3 totals 13 residues. Trimming pared 6 bases from V and 1 base from J, leaving 10 bases between. As DNA, the CDR3 is TGTGCCAGCTCCCAAGGGACTTCCTACGAGCAGTACTTC. Its protein product is CASSQGTSYEQYF.

The V and J genes are TRBV29-1 and TRBJ1-2; TRBD1 is a possible D gene (6 bases). The CDR3 has 11 residues. The V end was cut by 7 bases, the J end by 6 bases, with 12 bases between. Germline V CDR1 and CDR2: SQVTM, ANQGSEA. The CDR3 protein is CSGGQIDGYTF. The CDR3 DNA reads as TGCAGCGGCGGACAGATCGATGGCTACACCTTC.

The J gene is TRBJ1-4, the V gene TRBV6-6; the D gene is possibly TRBD1 (5 bases). V was clipped by 0 bases and J by 8 bases, with 13 bases between them. The CDR3 runs 15 residues. Germline loops: CDR1 MNHNY, CDR2 SVGAGI (reference sequence). CDR3 loop: CASSYSTGGEEKLFF. DNA for the CDR3: TGTGCCAGCAGTTACTCGACGGGGGGTGAGGAAAAACTGTTTTTT.

V is TRBV5-1 and J is TRBJ2-2, with D maybe TRBD1 (6 bases). The CDR3 has 15 amino acids. The V and J ends lost 0 bases and 4 bases respectively, with 10 bases between them. Germline V gives CDR1 SGHRS, CDR2 YFSETQ. The CDR3 sequence: CASSLGQGLTGELFF. Written as DNA, the CDR3 is TGCGCCAGCAGCTTGGGGCAGGGGCTCACCGGGGAGCTGTTTTTT.

V gene TRBV4-3 combines with J gene TRBJ1-5; D is unresolved. V lost 0 bases to trimming and J lost 6 bases, with 12 bases between them. Germline CDR1 and CDR2: LGHNA and YSLEER. This CDR3 region has 15 residues. The CDR3 is CASSQDVEVGQPQHF. CDR3 sequence (DNA): TGCGCCAGCAGCCAAGATGTTGAGGTGGGTCAGCCCCAGCATTTT.

V and J are TRBV10-3 and TRBJ2-7, with D possibly called TRBD1 or TRBD2 (5 bases each). This CDR3 is 13 amino acids long. Looked up from germline, CDR1 is ENHRY and CDR2 is SYGVKD. The V gene lost 0 bases and the J gene lost 6 bases, with 9 bases spanning the gap. CDR3 coding DNA: TGTGCCATCAGTGAGTCAAGAGGGACCGAGCAGTACTTC. As protein: CAISESRGTEQYF.

The chain carries TRBV5-1 and TRBJ2-5; possible D gene TRBD2, 6 bases. The germline gives CDR1 SGHRS, CDR2 YFSETQ. The CDR3 sequence is 15 residues long. Deletions cut 4 bases from V and 0 bases from J, with 13 bases between. CDR3 loop: CASSPDIADQETQYF. DNA of the CDR3: TGCGCCAGCAGCCCAGACATAGCGGACCAAGAGACCCAGTACTTC.

The count of this clone is one. The rearrangement uses TRBV9 and TRBJ1-5, with no clear D. Germline values: CDR1 SGDLS, CDR2 YYNGEE. Trimming removed 0 bases at V and 5 bases at J, with 9 bases between. The length of the CDR3 is 14 residues. CDR3 region: CASSVGTAHQPQHF. The CDR3 region has the DNA TGTGCCAGCAGCGTAGGAACAGCCCATCAGCCCCAGCATTTT.

The V and J genes are TRBV7-2 and TRBJ1-4; D remains unclear. The CDR3 covers 14 residues. V was clipped by 1 base and J by 8 bases, with 11 bases between them. Germline assignment: CDR1 SGHTA and CDR2 FQGNSA. This CDR3 is CASSLDGVWEKLFF. The CDR3 coding sequence is TGTGCCAGCAGCTTAGACGGCGTTTGGGAAAAACTGTTTTTT.

The chain uses TRBV2 and TRBJ1-5, with unresolved D. Germline CDR1 reads SNHLY; CDR2 reads FYNNEI. V lost 9 bases to trimming and J lost 6 bases, with 18 bases between them. This CDR3 region has 14 residues. The CDR3 here is CASRATATLQPQHF. The CDR3 bases are TGTGCCAGTCGTGCGACTGCGACTCTTCAGCCCCAGCATTTT.

The gene calls are TRBV15 and TRBJ1-2; D is ambiguous. Germline V gives CDR1 LNHNV, CDR2 YYDKDF (reference sequence). V was clipped by 6 bases and J by 5 bases, with 13 bases between them. The CDR3 spans 13 residues. The DNA of the CDR3 is TGTGCCACCAGTGCCTGGGAAGGGTATGGCTACACCTTC. It translates to CATSAWEGYGYTF.

The CDR3 region is CASRGDPQIYTF. In DNA form, the CDR3 reads TGTGCCAGCAGAGGGGACCCGCAGATCTACACCTTC. The chain recombines TRBV2 with TRBJ1-2; the D gene is possibly TRBD1 (5 bases). The CDR3 sequence is 12 residues long. V lost 6 bases and J 10 bases, leaving 15 bases between the germline ends. The germline CDR1 and CDR2 sequences are SNHLY and FYNNEI.

This chain's CDR3 is CASSFSQETQYF. The CDR3 DNA reads TGTGCCAGCAGCTTCAGTCAAGAGACCCAGTACTTC. This sequence joins TRBV7-2 and TRBJ2-5; unclear D gene. Germline CDR1 SGHTA, CDR2 FQGNSA. V was cut by 3 bases and J by 2 bases, with 4 bases left in between. The CDR3 runs to 12 residues.